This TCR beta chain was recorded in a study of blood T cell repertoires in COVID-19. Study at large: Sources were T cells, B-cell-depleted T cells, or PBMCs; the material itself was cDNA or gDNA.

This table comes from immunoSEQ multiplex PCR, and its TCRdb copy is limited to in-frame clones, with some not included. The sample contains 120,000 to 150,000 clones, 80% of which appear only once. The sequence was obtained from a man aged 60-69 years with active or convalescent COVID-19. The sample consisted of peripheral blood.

The CDR3, as DNA: TGCAGCGTTGAAGATTCCGTTTACTACAATGAGCAGTTCTTC. Protein sequence: CSVEDSVYYNEQFF. This sequence joins TRBV29-1 and TRBJ2-1; no reliable D call. V was trimmed by 0 bases and J by 3 bases, leaving 9 bases between them. The CDR3 is made up of 14 amino acids. CDR1 is SQVTM, CDR2 ANQGSEA, per germline.